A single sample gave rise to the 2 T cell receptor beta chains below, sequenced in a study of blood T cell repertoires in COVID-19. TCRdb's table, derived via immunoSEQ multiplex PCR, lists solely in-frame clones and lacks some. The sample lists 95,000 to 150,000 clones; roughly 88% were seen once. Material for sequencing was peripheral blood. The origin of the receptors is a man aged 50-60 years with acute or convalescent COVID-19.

CDR3 loop: CSVTGETQYF. CDR3 coding DNA: TGCAGCGTGACTGGAGAGACCCAGTACTTC. The rearrangement joins TRBV29-1 to TRBJ2-5; the D is unclear. The CDR3 extends over 10 amino acids. CDR1 is SQVTM, CDR2 ANQGSEA, per germline. Trimming pared 6 bases from V and 4 bases from J, leaving 6 bases between.

The chain's CDR3 is CASSYLREMAFF. In DNA form, the CDR3 reads TGTGCCAGCAGTTACCTGAGGGAGATGGCTTTCTTT. The chain couples TRBV6-6 to TRBJ1-1, with no clear D. Germline values: CDR1 MNHNY, CDR2 SVGAGI (reference sequence). There are 12 residues in the CDR3. V was cut by 2 bases and J by 11 bases, with 12 bases left in between.